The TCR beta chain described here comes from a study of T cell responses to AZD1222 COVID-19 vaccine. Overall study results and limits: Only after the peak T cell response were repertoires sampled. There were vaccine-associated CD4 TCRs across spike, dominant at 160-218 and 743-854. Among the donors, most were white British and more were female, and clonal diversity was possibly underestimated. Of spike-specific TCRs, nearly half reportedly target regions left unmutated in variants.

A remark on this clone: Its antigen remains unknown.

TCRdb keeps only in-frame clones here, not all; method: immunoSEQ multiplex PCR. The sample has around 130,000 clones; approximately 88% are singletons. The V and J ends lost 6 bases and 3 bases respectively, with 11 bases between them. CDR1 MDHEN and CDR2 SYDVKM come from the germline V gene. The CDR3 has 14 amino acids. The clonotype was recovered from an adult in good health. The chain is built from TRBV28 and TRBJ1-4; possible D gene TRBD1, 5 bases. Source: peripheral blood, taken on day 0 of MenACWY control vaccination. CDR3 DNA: TGTGCCAGCAGCATTCCGGGACCTAATGAAAAACTGTTTTTT. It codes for CASSIPGPNEKLFF.